Given below is one T cell receptor beta chain in context. Its cognate antigen is unknown. PCR used 60 Vbeta primers and 13 Jbeta primers. Assay used: immunoSEQ multiplex PCR; TCRdb lists only in-frame clones, some missing. The table includes 100,000 or so clones, around 75% detected once. Losses at the gene ends were 8 bases for V and 8 bases for J; bases not matched to a gene: 10. CDR3 length equals 15 residues. CDR1 and CDR2 (germline): MNHEY, SVGAGI. The entry originates in a study of cytomegalovirus exposure and HLA in healthy donors. Study-wide results and caveats: Association with HLA alleles at 0.05 false discovery rate was found for approximately 18,000 TCR beta sequences in a later analysis. The majority of CMV-associated TCR beta chains were reported as apparently HLA-restricted in a later analysis. Excluded were some V segments that proved indistinguishable, including TRBV6-2 and TRBV6-3. Under in vitro conditions, three CMV-associated chains were confirmed as specific for CMV antigens.

J is TRBJ1-6 and V is TRBV6-5, with 9 bases identical to TRBD1. The clonotype was recovered from a middle-aged man in good health and CMV-seronegative. Sequencing was done on a sample of PBMCs. The CDR3 DNA reads as TGTGCCAGCCGGAATCCCGGGACAGGGTATTCACCCCTCCACTTT. Its protein is CASRNPGTGYSPLHF.